Listed here are 10 T cell receptor beta chains from one sample, sequenced in a study of blood T cell repertoires in COVID-19. Profiled with immunoSEQ multiplex PCR; TCRdb holds only in-frame clones, not every one. This sample has 400,000 to 450,000 clones, with approximately 90% found just once. The sequenced sample consisted of peripheral blood. The source is a man aged 18-30 years with COVID-19, enrolled during active disease.

For the CDR3, the DNA is TGTGCCAGTAGTTTCAACCCACAGGGCTCCGGGGAGCTGTTTTTT. It yields the protein CASSFNPQGSGELFF. V gene TRBV19 combines with J gene TRBJ2-2; a weak D match, TRBD1 (6 bases). V lost 5 bases, J lost 6 bases, and 16 bases lay in between. CDR1 and CDR2 (germline): LNHDA, SQIVND (reference sequence). This CDR3 contains 15 residues.

The chain links TRBV5-5 to TRBJ2-5; TRBD1 aligns across 9 bases. The J segment lost 4 bases and the V segment lost 5 bases, leaving 12 bases of the junction unmatched. Germline-derived CDR1 and CDR2 are SGHKS and YYEKEE (reference sequence). CDR3 length equals 16 residues. In nucleotides, the CDR3 is TGTGCCAGCAGGCTAGAAACCGGGACAGGGAGAGAGACCCAGTACTTC. Protein product: CASRLETGTGRETQYF.

The chain recombines TRBV3-1 (or the pseudogene TRBV3-2) with TRBJ1-1; no clear D gene. Trimming removed 4 bases from V and 1 base from J, with 7 bases in between. Germline CDR1 and CDR2: LGHDT and YNNKEL (reference sequence). The CDR3 consists of 13 residues. CDR3 loop: CASSLAPNTEAFF. Written as DNA, the CDR3 is TGTGCCAGCAGCCTAGCCCCGAACACTGAAGCTTTCTTT.

This sequence joins TRBV6-5 and TRBJ1-2, with 8 bases lining up with TRBD1. The CDR3 sequence is 13 residues long. Per the germline V gene, CDR1 is MNHEY and CDR2 is SVGAGI. The V gene end was trimmed by 10 bases and the J gene end by 4 bases; junction bases not matched to a gene: 8. This CDR3 is CATKTGVSYGYTF. CDR3 sequence (DNA): TGTGCCACCAAGACAGGGGTTAGCTATGGCTACACCTTC.

V and J are TRBV19 and TRBJ2-7; D gene uncertain. CDR1 is LNHDA and CDR2 is SQIVND in the germline V gene (reference sequence). Trimming took 10 bases from V and 7 from J, leaving 14 bases between them. This CDR3 is 11 amino acids long. The CDR3 protein is CATKYAREQYF. The CDR3 DNA sequence: TGTGCCACCAAATACGCGCGGGAGCAGTACTTC.

This chain joins TRBV11-3 and TRBJ2-1, with 9 bases identical to TRBD2. V was clipped by 5 bases and J by 9 bases; unmatched bases: 8. This CDR3 has 14 amino acids. The V gene's germline CDR1 is SGHNT and CDR2 YENEEA. CDR3 nucleotide sequence: TGTGCCAGCAGCCTAAGTAGCGGGAGCACTGAGCAGTTCTTC. Protein sequence: CASSLSSGSTEQFF.

This chain links TRBV24-1 with TRBJ2-7, with D possibly TRBD2 on 6 matching bases. Germline lookup yields CDR1 KGHDR and CDR2 SFDVKD. Trimming took off 5 bases at V and 2 bases at J, with 18 bases between the two ends. The CDR3 is 16 amino acids. As DNA, the CDR3 is TGTGCCACCAGTGCCCAGGGAGGCACCGACGCCTACGAGCAGTACTTC. It translates to CATSAQGGTDAYEQYF.

This chain joins TRBV14 and TRBJ2-3; 12 nucleotides agree with TRBD1. This CDR3 spans 17 amino acids. The V and J ends lost 4 bases and 2 bases, in that order; junction bases with no gene match: 7. Germline CDR1 and CDR2: SGHDN and FVKESK. CDR3 sequence: CASSRSGTGGHTDTQYF. The DNA for the CDR3 is TGTGCCAGCAGCCGATCCGGGACAGGGGGCCACACAGATACGCAGTATTTT.

The chain carries TRBV11-2 and TRBJ2-7; maybe TRBD2 (6 bases). Germline CDR1 is SGHAT and CDR2 is FQNNGV. With 2 bases removed from V and 4 bases from J, the gap between germline ends came to 15 bases. This CDR3 spans 15 amino acids. The CDR3 sequence: CASSLSAGQQYEQYF. In nucleotides, the CDR3 is TGTGCCAGCAGCTTATCAGCGGGCCAACAATACGAGCAGTACTTC.

The chain is built from TRBV6-5 and TRBJ1-6, with 7 bases that match TRBD1. This CDR3 is built from 15 residues. V lost 4 bases and J lost 9; bases outside the gene matches: 9. In germline, CDR1 is MNHEY, CDR2 SVGAGI. The CDR3: CASSSPTGISSPLHF. The CDR3 DNA reads as TGTGCCAGCAGTTCCCCGACAGGGATTTCTTCACCCCTCCACTTT.